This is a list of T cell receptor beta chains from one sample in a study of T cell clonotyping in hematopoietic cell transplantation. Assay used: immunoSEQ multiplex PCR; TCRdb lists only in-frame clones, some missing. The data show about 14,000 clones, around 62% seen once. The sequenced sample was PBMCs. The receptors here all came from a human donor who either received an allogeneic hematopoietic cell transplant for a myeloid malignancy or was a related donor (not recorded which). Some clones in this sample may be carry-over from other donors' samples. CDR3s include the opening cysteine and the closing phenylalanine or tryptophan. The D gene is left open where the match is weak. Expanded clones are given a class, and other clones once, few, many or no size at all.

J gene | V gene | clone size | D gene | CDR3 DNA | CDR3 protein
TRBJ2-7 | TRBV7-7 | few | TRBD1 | TGTGCTAGCAGTCCCGGGACAGGGATGTACGAGCAGTACTTC | CASSPGTGMYEQYF
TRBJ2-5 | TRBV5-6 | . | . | TGTGCCAGCAGCTTGGAAGAGACCCAGTACTTC | CASSLEETQYF
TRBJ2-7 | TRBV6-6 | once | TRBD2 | TGTGCCAGCAGTTACTCGCGAGCGGGAGACTACGAGCAGTACTTC | CASSYSRAGDYEQYF
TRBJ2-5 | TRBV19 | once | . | TGTGCCAGTGGGGACATGGACAGAGAGACCCAGTACTTC | CASGDMDRETQYF
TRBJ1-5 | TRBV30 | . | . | TGTGCCTTACAGGGCGGAAGCAATCAGCCCCAGCATTTT | CALQGGSNQPQHF
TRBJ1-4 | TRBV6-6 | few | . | TGTGCCAGCAGTTACTCCGCCAGCCAAATCGAAAAACTGTTTTTT | CASSYSASQIEKLFF
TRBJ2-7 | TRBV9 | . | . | TGTGCCAGCAGCGTAGGTGGACTCCCGAGGGACGAGCAGTACTTC | CASSVGGLPRDEQYF
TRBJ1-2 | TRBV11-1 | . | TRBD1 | TGTGCCAGCAGCGAGGGGGCGCGAGGCTACACCTTC | CASSEGARGYTF
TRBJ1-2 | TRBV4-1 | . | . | TGCGCCAGCAGCGGGGTAGGACATTATGGCTACACCTTC | CASSGVGHYGYTF
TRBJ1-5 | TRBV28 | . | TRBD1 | TGTGCCAGCAGTTGGCCGGGACAGGGGGGGAATCAGCCCCAGCATTTT | CASSWPGQGGNQPQHF
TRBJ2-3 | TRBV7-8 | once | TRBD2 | TGTGCCAGCAGCTTATCTAGCGGGAGATTCCCAGATACGCAGTATTTT | CASSLSSGRFPDTQYF
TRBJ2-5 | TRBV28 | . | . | TGTGCCAGCATGGCGGTCCTAAGGGGGCAAGAGACCCAGTACTTC | CASMAVLRGQETQYF
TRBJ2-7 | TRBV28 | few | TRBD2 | TGTGCCAGCAGTTCCTCACTAGCGGGAGGATACGAGCAGTACTTC | CASSSSLAGGYEQYF
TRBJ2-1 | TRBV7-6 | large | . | TGTGCCAGCAGCCACGGACGGGATGAGCAGTTCTTC | CASSHGRDEQFF
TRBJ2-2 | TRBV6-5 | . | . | TGTGCCAGCAGCTGGGCTCGGGGAACCGGGGAGCTGTTTTTT | CASSWARGTGELFF
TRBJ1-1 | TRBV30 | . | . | TGTGCCTGGAGTGTACTCAGGAACACTGAAGCTTTCTTT | CAWSVLRNTEAFF
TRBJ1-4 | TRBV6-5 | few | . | TGTGCCAGCACTGGCGGTGAAAAACTGTTTTTT | CASTGGEKLFF
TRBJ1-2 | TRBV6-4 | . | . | TGTGCCAGCAGTGACGCGTATGGCTACACCTTC | CASSDAYGYTF
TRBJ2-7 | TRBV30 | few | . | TGTGCCTGGAGCACCGGGACGCTTTACGAGCAGTACTTC | CAWSTGTLYEQYF
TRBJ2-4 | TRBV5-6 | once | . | TGTGCCAGCAGCTTGGCGACGGGCGACATTCAGTACTTC | CASSLATGDIQYF
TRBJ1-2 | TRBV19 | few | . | TGTGCCAGTACTCAGGGGCTCTATGGCTACACCTTC | CASTQGLYGYTF
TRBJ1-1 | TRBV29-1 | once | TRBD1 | TGCAGCGTTGAAGCCGACAGGGGAATTGAAGCTTTCTTT | CSVEADRGIEAFF
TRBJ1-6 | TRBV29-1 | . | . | TGCAGCGTTAATGACGGATATAATTCACCCCTCCACTTT | CSVNDGYNSPLHF
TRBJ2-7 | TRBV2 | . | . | TGTGCCACTACTATCCAGGCCGAGCAGTACTTC | CATTIQAEQYF
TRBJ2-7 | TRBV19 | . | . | TGTGCCAGTAGTATGACACGAGTCTACGAGCAGTACTTC | CASSMTRVYEQYF
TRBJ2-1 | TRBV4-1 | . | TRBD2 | TGCGCCAGCAGCCAAGGGTCGGGGCTAGCGGTATTTAGCTATGAGCAGTTCTTC | CASSQGSGLAVFSYEQFF
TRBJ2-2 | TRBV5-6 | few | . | TGTGCCAGCAGCTTTCAACAGAACACCGGGGAGCTGTTTTTT | CASSFQQNTGELFF
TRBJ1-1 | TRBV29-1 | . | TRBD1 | TGCAGCGCAAACAGGGGGGCGACGAACACTGAAGCTTTCTTT | CSANRGATNTEAFF
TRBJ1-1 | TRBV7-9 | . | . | TGTGCCAGCAGCTTAGATCCCGGAACTGAAGCTTTCTTT | CASSLDPGTEAFF
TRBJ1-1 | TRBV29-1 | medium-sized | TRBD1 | TGCAGCGTTGAAGATCAAGGTAGGACAGGGGCCACTGAAGCTTTCTTT | CSVEDQGRTGATEAFF
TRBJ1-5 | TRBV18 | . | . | TGTGCCAGCTCACCAAGAATGGGCAATCAGCCCCAGCATTTT | CASSPRMGNQPQHF
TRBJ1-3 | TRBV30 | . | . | TGTGCCTGGAGTTCCCTCTCTGGAAACACCATATATTTT | CAWSSLSGNTIYF
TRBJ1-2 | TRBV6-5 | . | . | TGTGCCAGCATGGGGAGGGCTAGTTATGGCTACACCTTC | CASMGRASYGYTF
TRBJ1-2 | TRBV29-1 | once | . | TGCAGCGTTGAAGAGGGCAGGGGAAATGGCTACACCTTC | CSVEEGRGNGYTF
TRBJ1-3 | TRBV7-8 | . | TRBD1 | TGTGCCAGCAGCTTAGTTCAGGGGGCCGGAAACACCATATATTTT | CASSLVQGAGNTIYF
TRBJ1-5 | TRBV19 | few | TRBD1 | TGTGCCAGTAGCCGTGGACAGGGGGCCTATCAGCCCCAGCATTTT | CASSRGQGAYQPQHF
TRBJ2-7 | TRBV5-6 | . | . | TGTGCCAGCAGCACCGGAGGGCTCTACGAGCAGTACTTC | CASSTGGLYEQYF
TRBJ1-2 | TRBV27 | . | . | TGTGCCAGCAGTCCGACCTGGGATCGTAACTATGGCTACACCTTC | CASSPTWDRNYGYTF
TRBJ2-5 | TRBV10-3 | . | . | TGTGCCATCAGTGAGTCGACTGACACGGAGACCCAGTACTTC | CAISESTDTETQYF
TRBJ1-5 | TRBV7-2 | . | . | TGTGCCAGCGGCTTAGTGGCAGGCAATCAGCCCCAGCATTTT | CASGLVAGNQPQHF
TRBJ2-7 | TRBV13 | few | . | TGTGCCAGCAGCTTCGCCGGGATGGGAAACTCCTACGAGCAGTACTTC | CASSFAGMGNSYEQYF
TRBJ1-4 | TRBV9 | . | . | TGTGCCAGCAGCGTAGGATACTCGGGCCGTCAGGAAAAACTGTTTTTT | CASSVGYSGRQEKLFF
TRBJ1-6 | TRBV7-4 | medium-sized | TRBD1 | TGTGCCACCAGACAGGGTCCTAATTCACCCCTCCACTTT | CATRQGPNSPLHF
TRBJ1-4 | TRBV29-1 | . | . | TGCAGCGTTGGGGGGATTAATGAAAAACTGTTTTTT | CSVGGINEKLFF
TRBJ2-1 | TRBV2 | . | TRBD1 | TGTGCCAGCAACCGGGACAGGGGTACTGGCTCCTACAATGAGCAGTTCTTC | CASNRDRGTGSYNEQFF
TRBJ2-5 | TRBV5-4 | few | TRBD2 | TGTGCCAGCAGCTACGGGGGGGCCCAAGAGACCCAGTACTTC | CASSYGGAQETQYF
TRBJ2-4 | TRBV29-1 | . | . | TGCAGCGTGGGAGAGGGAAAAGACAAAAACATTCAGTACTTC | CSVGEGKDKNIQYF
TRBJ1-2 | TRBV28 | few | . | TGTGCCAGCAGCCCGGGGGAGGGAGGCCTTTATGGCTACACCTTC | CASSPGEGGLYGYTF